Listed below are T cell receptor beta chains from one sample, sequenced in a study of blood T cells in healthy people across ages. TCRdb passed the 5' RACE reads through MiXCR, listing each CDR3 protein once. Found here are 650,000 to 800,000 distinct CDR3 sequences, more than 40% of them singletons; the top ten hold roughly a fifth. The source material was blood. The receptors originated from a man aged 55 to 69 in good health. Each CDR3 is given with its conserved first and last residue. The D gene is left open where the match is weak. The size entry is marked missing in some rows and otherwise reads once, few, many or a size class.

CDR3 protein: CSARDLGRTYEQYF
CDR3 DNA: TGCAGTGCTAGAGATCTTGGCCGTACCTACGAGCAGTACTTC
V gene: TRBV20-1
D gene: -
J gene: TRBJ2-7
clone size: many

CDR3 protein: CASSQDMGQGGTEAFF
CDR3 DNA: TGCGCCAGCAGCCAAGATATGGGGCAGGGGGGCACTGAAGCTTTCTTT
V gene: TRBV4-3
D gene: TRBD1
J gene: TRBJ1-1
clone size: -

CDR3 protein: CASSPRSGVLATNEKLFF
CDR3 DNA: TGTGCCAGCAGCCCCAGATCAGGGGTCCTTGCAACTAATGAAAAACTGTTTTTT
V gene: TRBV9
D gene: -
J gene: TRBJ1-4
clone size: -

CDR3 protein: CSVPVEGVDGYTF
CDR3 DNA: TGCAGCGTTCCCGTCGAGGGTGTAGATGGCTACACCTTC
V gene: TRBV29-1
D gene: -
J gene: TRBJ1-2
clone size: few

CDR3 protein: CASNYPGQGGNTEAFF
CDR3 DNA: TGTGCCAGCAACTATCCCGGGCAGGGCGGGAACACTGAAGCTTTCTTT
V gene: TRBV6-2/TRBV6-3
D gene: -
J gene: TRBJ1-1
clone size: -

CDR3 protein: CASRTGSDEQYF
CDR3 DNA: TGTGCCAGCAGGACAGGGTCCGACGAGCAGTACTTC
V gene: TRBV2
D gene: TRBD1
J gene: TRBJ2-7
clone size: -

CDR3 protein: CASSLDPTAGSQYF
CDR3 DNA: TGTGCCAGCAGCTTAGATCCTACCGCGGGGTCGCAGTATTTT
V gene: TRBV11-2
D gene: -
J gene: TRBJ2-3
clone size: -

CDR3 protein: CASTDRTEYNEQFF
CDR3 DNA: TGTGCCAGCACCGACCGAACGGAATACAATGAGCAGTTCTTC
V gene: TRBV6-6
D gene: -
J gene: TRBJ2-1
clone size: -

CDR3 protein: CASSHAGNKWNTGELFF
CDR3 DNA: TGTGCCAGCAGCCACGCCGGGAACAAGTGGAACACCGGGGAGCTGTTTTTT
V gene: TRBV11-2
D gene: -
J gene: TRBJ2-2
clone size: -

CDR3 protein: CASRLQTLNTDTQYF
CDR3 DNA: TGCGCCAGCCGTCTACAGACCCTAAACACAGATACGCAGTATTTT
V gene: TRBV5-1
D gene: -
J gene: TRBJ2-3
clone size: -

CDR3 protein: CASSSNRRRNQPQHF
CDR3 DNA: TGTGCCAGCAGCTCCAACAGGAGACGCAATCAGCCCCAGCATTTT
V gene: TRBV28
D gene: -
J gene: TRBJ1-5
clone size: -

CDR3 protein: CSARTSARTDTQYF
CDR3 DNA: TGCAGTGCTAGGACTAGCGCCAGGACAGATACGCAGTATTTT
V gene: TRBV20-1
D gene: TRBD2
J gene: TRBJ2-3
clone size: few

CDR3 protein: CASSDDGGQNEQYF
CDR3 DNA: TGTGCCAGCAGTGACGACGGGGGGCAGAACGAGCAGTACTTC
V gene: TRBV27
D gene: -
J gene: TRBJ2-7
clone size: -

CDR3 protein: CAISTSGANVLTF
CDR3 DNA: TGTGCCATCAGCACCTCTGGGGCCAACGTCCTGACTTTC
V gene: TRBV10-3
D gene: -
J gene: TRBJ2-6
clone size: -

CDR3 protein: CSARDSHSNQPQHF
CDR3 DNA: TGCAGTGCTCGGGACAGCCATAGCAATCAGCCCCAGCATTTT
V gene: TRBV20-1
D gene: TRBD1
J gene: TRBJ1-5
clone size: -

CDR3 protein: CASSVALDTQYF
CDR3 DNA: TGTGCCAGCAGCGTAGCTTTAGATACGCAGTATTTT
V gene: TRBV9
D gene: -
J gene: TRBJ2-3
clone size: -

CDR3 protein: CASSYDRKDGCTF
CDR3 DNA: TGTGCCAGCAGTTACGACAGGAAAGATGGCTGCACCTTC
V gene: TRBV6-5
D gene: -
J gene: TRBJ1-2
clone size: once

CDR3 protein: CASSRSGDQPQHF
CDR3 DNA: TGTGCCAGCAGTCGGTCAGGGGATCAGCCCCAGCATTTT
V gene: TRBV6-2/TRBV6-3
D gene: -
J gene: TRBJ1-5
clone size: -

CDR3 protein: CASSTHTGASTDTQYF
CDR3 DNA: TGTGCCAGCAGCACCCACACAGGGGCTTCAACAGATACGCAGTATTTT
V gene: TRBV9
D gene: TRBD1
J gene: TRBJ2-3
clone size: -

CDR3 protein: CATSPGASYEQYF
CDR3 DNA: TGTGCCACCAGCCCCGGGGCATCCTACGAGCAGTACTTC
V gene: TRBV15
D gene: -
J gene: TRBJ2-7
clone size: few

CDR3 protein: CASSVGLASYQETQYF
CDR3 DNA: TGTGCCAGCAGCGTAGGGCTAGCGTCCTACCAAGAGACCCAGTACTTC
V gene: TRBV9
D gene: -
J gene: TRBJ2-5
clone size: few